This T cell receptor beta chain was obtained from a study of molecular identifiers for immune sequencing clone quantification. Across the study: RNA, taken in replicates from approximately 20,000 or 100,000 naive CD8 cells, was split five ways, with four sequenced.

Naive CD8 T cell sorting was performed on the CD8+CD4-CCR7+CD45RA+ phenotype. Preparation of the bulk TCR libraries relied on previously described methods and listed TCR primers. TCRdb re-derived calls from the PCR reads in MiXCR, one entry per CDR3 protein. The data contain some 320,000 distinct CDR3 sequences, 20% to 25% of them singletons. The CDR3 extends over 16 amino acids. Germline CDR1 PRHDT, CDR2 FYEKMQ (reference sequence). The V segment lost 3 bases and the J segment 6 bases; nucleotides outside the gene matches: 7. Broader study findings: Over 99% of effector molecules, but under 1% in naive cells, were held by clones with more than 20 RNA copies.

This clonotype has only a few counts. Its specificity is unknown. J is TRBJ2-3 and V is TRBV13; TRBD2 agrees at 12 bases. This TCR derives from a human donor in good health. Some libraries in this study had Jurkat cell RNA spiked in. The specimen sequenced was naive CD8+ T cells from blood, with Jurkat cell RNA spiked in. Indicated subset: FACS-sorted CD8+CD4-CCR7+CD45RA+ naive T cells. The CDR3 region has the DNA TGTGCCAGCAGCTTTAGGACTAGCGGGATTACGGATACGCAGTATTTT. It codes for CASSFRTSGITDTQYF.